This T cell receptor beta chain originates from a study of beta chain features in type 1 diabetes. Notes on the study in general: Patients and controls would be equally affected if PCR favored shorter templates.

In this sample, this clone turned up once. Its target is not known. Expressed TCRB transcripts got sequenced, as all isolated RNA was reverse transcribed. Using immunoSEQ multiplex PCR, the repertoire was profiled, and TCRdb retains in-frame clones only, with some absent. The profile shows about 16,000 clones, approximately 50% of them singletons. The V gene lost 2 bases and the J gene lost 2 bases, with 14 bases spanning the gap. The V gene's germline CDR1 is MNHEY and CDR2 SVGAGI. The CDR3 loop spans 16 amino acids. The specimen was stem cell memory CD4+ T cells from blood. The rearrangement uses TRBV6-5 and TRBJ2-3, with TRBD1 as a possible D gene (5 bases). This clonotype originated in a woman aged 18 to 35 in good health. The CDR3 region is CASSYQGGLVTDTQYF. The CDR3 bases are TGTGCCAGCAGTTACCAGGGTGGGTTGGTCACAGATACGCAGTATTTT.